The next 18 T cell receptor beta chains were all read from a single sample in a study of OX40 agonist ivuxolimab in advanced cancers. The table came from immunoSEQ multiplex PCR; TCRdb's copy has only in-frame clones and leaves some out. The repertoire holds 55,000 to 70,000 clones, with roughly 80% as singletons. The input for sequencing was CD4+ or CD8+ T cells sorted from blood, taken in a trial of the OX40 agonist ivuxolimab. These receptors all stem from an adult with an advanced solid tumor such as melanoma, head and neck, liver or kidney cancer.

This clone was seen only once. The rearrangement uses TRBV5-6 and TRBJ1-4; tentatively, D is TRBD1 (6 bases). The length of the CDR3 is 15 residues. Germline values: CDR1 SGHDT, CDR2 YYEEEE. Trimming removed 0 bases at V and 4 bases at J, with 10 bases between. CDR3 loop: CASSLGTDFNEKLFF. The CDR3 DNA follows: TGTGCCAGCAGCTTGGGGACAGATTTTAATGAAAAACTGTTTTTT.

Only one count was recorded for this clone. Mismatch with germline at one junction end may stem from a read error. CDR3 coding DNA: TGTGCCAGCAGTTTACTCGCGCCCCCTGAGGCTTTCTTT. Translation gives CASSLLAPPEAFF. The rearrangement links TRBV28 to TRBJ1-1; no reliable D call. Germline assignment: CDR1 MDHEN and CDR2 SYDVKM. CDR3 length equals 13 residues.

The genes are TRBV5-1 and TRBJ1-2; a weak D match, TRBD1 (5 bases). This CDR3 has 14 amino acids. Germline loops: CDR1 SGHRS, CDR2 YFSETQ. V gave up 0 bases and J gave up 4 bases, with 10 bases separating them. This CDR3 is CASSLGSGTYGYTF. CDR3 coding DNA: TGCGCCAGCAGCTTGGGTTCCGGGACCTATGGCTACACCTTC.

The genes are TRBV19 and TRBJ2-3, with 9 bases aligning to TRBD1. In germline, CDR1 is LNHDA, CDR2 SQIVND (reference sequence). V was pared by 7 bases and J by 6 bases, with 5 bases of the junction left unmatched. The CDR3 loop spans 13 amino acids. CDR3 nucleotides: TGTGCCAGTACGGGACAGGGTTTGGATACGCAGTATTTT. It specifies CASTGQGLDTQYF.

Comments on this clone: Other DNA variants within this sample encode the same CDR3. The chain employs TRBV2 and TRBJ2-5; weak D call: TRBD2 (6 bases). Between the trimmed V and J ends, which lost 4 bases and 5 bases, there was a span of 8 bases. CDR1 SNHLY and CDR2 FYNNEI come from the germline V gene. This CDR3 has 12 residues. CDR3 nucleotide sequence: TGTGCCAGCAGTGTGGGAGGCGAGACCCAGTACTTC. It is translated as CASSVGGETQYF.

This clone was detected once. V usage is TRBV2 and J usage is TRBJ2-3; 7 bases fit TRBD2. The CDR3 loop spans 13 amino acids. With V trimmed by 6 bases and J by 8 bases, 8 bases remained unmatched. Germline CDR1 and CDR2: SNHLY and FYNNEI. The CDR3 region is CASRGGAGVTQYF. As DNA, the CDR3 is TGTGCCAGCAGGGGTGGGGCGGGGGTTACGCAGTATTTT.

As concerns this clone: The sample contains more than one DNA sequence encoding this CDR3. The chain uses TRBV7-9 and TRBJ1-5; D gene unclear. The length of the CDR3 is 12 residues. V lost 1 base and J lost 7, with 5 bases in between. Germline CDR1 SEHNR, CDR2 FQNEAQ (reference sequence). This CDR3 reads CASSLGGQPQHF. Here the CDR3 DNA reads TGTGCCAGCAGCTTAGGGGGACAGCCCCAGCATTTT.

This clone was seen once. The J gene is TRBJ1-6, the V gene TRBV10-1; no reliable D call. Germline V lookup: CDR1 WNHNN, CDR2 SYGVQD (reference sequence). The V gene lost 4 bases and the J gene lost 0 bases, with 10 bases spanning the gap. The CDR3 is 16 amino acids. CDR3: CASSGGKRSYNSPLHF. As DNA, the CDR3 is TGCGCCAGCAGTGGAGGAAAACGCTCCTATAATTCACCCCTCCACTTT.

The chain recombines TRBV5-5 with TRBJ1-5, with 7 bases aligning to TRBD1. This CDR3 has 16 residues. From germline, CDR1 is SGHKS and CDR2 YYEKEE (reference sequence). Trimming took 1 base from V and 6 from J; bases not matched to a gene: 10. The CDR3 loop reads CASSLSVRQGGQPQHF. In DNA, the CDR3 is TGTGCCAGCAGCTTGTCTGTTAGACAGGGCGGTCAGCCCCAGCATTTT.

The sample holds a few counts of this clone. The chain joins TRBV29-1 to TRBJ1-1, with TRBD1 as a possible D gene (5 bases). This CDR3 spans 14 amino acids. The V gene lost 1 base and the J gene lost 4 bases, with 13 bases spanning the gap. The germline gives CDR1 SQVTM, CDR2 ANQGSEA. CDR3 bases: TGCAGCGTTGAAGGGGGGTCCTTGGGCACTGAAGCTTTCTTT. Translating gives CSVEGGSLGTEAFF.

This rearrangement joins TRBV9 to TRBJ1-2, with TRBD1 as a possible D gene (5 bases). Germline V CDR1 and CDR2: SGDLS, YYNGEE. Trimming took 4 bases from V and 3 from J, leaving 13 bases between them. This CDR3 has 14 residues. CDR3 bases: TGTGCCAGCAGCAAAGGAAGGGGAGACTATGGCTACACCTTC. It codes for CASSKGRGDYGYTF.

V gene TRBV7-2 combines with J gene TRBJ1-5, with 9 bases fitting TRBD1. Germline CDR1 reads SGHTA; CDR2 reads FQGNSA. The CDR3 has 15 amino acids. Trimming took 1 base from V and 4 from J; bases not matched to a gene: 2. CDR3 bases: TGTGCCAGCAGCTTAGTACAGGGGGCTAATCAGCCCCAGCATTTT. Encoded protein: CASSLVQGANQPQHF. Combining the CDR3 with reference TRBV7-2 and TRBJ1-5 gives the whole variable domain GAGVSQSPSNKVTEKGKDVELRCDPISGHTALYWYRQSLGQGLEFLIYFQGNSAPDKSGLPSDRFSAERTGGSVSTLTIQRTQQEDSAVYLCASSLVQGANQPQHFGDGTRLSIL.

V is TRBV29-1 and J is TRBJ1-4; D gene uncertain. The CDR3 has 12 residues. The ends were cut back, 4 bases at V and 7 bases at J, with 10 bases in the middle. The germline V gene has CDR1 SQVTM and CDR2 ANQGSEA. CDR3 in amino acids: CSVGSETEKLFF. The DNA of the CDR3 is TGCAGCGTTGGATCGGAAACTGAAAAACTGTTTTTT.

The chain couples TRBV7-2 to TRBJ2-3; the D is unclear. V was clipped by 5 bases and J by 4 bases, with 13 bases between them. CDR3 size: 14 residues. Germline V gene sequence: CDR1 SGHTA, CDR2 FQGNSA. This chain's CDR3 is CASSREAQADTQYF. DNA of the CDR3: TGTGCCAGCAGCCGTGAGGCTCAGGCAGATACGCAGTATTTT.

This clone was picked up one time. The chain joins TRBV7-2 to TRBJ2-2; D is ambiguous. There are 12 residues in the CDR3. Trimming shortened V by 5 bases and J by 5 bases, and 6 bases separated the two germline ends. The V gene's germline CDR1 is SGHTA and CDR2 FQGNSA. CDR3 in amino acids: CASSPSTGELFF. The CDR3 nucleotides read TGTGCCAGCAGCCCTTCTACCGGGGAGCTGTTTTTT.

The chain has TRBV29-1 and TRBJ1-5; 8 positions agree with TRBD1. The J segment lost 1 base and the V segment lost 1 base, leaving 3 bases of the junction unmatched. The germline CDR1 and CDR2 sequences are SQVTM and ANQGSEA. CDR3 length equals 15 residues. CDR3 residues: CSVEVTGESNQPQHF. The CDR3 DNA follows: TGCAGCGTTGAAGTGACAGGGGAGAGCAATCAGCCCCAGCATTTT. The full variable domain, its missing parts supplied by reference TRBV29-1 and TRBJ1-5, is SAVISQKPSRDICQRGTSLTIQCQVDSQVTMMFWYRQQPGQSLTLIATANQGSEATYESGFVIDKFPISRPNLTFSTLTVSNMSPEDSSIYLCSVEVTGESNQPQHFGDGTRLSIL.

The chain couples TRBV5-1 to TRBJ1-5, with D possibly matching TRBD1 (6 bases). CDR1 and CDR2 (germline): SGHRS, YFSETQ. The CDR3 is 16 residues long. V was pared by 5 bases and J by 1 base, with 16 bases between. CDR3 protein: CASSPSGDTSNQPQHF. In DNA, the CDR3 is TGCGCCAGCAGTCCGTCGGGGGACACAAGCAATCAGCCCCAGCATTTT.

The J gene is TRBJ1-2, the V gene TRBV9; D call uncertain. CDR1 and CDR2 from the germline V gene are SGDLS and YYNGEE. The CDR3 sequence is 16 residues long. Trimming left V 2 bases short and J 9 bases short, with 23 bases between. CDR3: CASSVGEILDPLRYTF. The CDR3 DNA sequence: TGTGCCAGCAGCGTTGGGGAGATTCTAGACCCGTTGCGCTACACCTTC.